The 8 T cell receptor beta chains in this list originate from one sample, sequenced in a study of PD-1 blockade in classical Hodgkin lymphoma (dated by TCRdb to the early 2020s). The time point label here, explained by the study, means: cycle 2 day 1 (C2D1) of nivolumab. Every trial patient had relapsed following autologous stem cell transplantation, and prior brentuximab vedotin exposure was what differed among cohorts A, B and C. Library construction relied on the immunoSEQ multiplex PCR assay. Held by TCRdb, this immuneACCESS table contains in-frame sequences only and omits some clones. Under half of the omission traces to an unresolved V gene where checked; the cause of the rest is unknown. This sample holds about 30,000 clones; 70% to 75% were observed only once. The top ten clonotypes cover 2.5% to 3.5% of the sample. This material consisted of peripheral blood mononuclear cells (PBMCs), taken before the second cycle of nivolumab. These receptors all come from a human donor with classical Hodgkin lymphoma.

This chain connects TRBV2 to TRBJ2-1, with 10 positions matching TRBD2. This CDR3 has 15 residues. Germline CDR1 is SNHLY and CDR2 is FYNNEI. After removal of 6 bases from V and 6 bases from J, the junction contained 8 bases not matched to a gene. This chain's CDR3 is CASRERGGSGNEQFF. DNA for the CDR3: TGTGCCAGCAGGGAGCGGGGGGGCTCAGGCAATGAGCAGTTCTTC. Full variable domain (missing parts from reference TRBV2 and TRBJ2-1): EPEVTQTPSHQVTQMGQEVILRCVPISNHLYFYWYRQILGQKVEFLVSFYNNEISEKSEIFDDQFSVERPDGSNFTLKIRSTKLEDSAMYFCASRERGGSGNEQFFGPGTRLTVL.

This sequence joins TRBV30 and TRBJ2-1; 11 bases match TRBD2. V was pared by 5 bases and J by 7 bases, with 10 bases of the junction left unmatched. The CDR3 has 15 residues. Germline CDR1 GTSNPN, CDR2 SVGIG (reference sequence). The DNA for the CDR3 is TGTGCCTGGTCGATCTTAGCGGGGGGGTCTAATGAGCAGTTCTTC. Translated: CAWSILAGGSNEQFF.

V gene TRBV30 combines with J gene TRBJ2-5; 8 nucleotides align to TRBD1. The CDR3 has 14 amino acids. Trimming cost V 2 bases and J 5 bases; bases outside gene matches: 7. The V gene's germline CDR1 is GTSNPN and CDR2 SVGIG (reference sequence). CDR3 DNA: TGTGCCTGGAGTTCTTCAGGGGGCGGGGAGACCCAGTACTTC. Its translation: CAWSSSGGGETQYF. The variable domain in full, completed from reference TRBV30 and TRBJ2-5, reads SQTIHQWPATLVQPVGSPLSLECTVEGTSNPNLYWYRQAAGRGLQLLFYSVGIGQISSEVPQNLSASRPQDRQFILSSKKLLLSDSGFYLCAWSSSGGGETQYFGPGTRLLVL.

The gene calls are TRBV5-1 and TRBJ1-3; D call uncertain. The CDR3 consists of 18 residues. Trimming shortened V by 2 bases and J by 0 bases, and 18 bases separated the two germline ends. From germline, CDR1 is SGHRS and CDR2 YFSETQ. The CDR3 sequence is CASSLSVAGSSSGNTIYF. The DNA for the CDR3 is TGCGCCAGCAGCTTAAGTGTTGCGGGCAGTAGCTCTGGAAACACCATATATTTT.

The rearrangement uses TRBV27 and TRBJ2-1, with unresolved D. Germline CDR1 reads MNHEY; CDR2 reads SMNVEV (reference sequence). V dropped 2 bases and J dropped 10 bases, with 18 bases sitting between them. The CDR3 is 15 amino acids. The CDR3 protein is CASSLKVEGLREQFF. The DNA of the CDR3 is TGTGCCAGCAGTTTAAAAGTCGAAGGGCTCAGGGAGCAGTTCTTC.

CDR3 sequence (DNA): TGTGCCAGCAGCTGGGTGAACACTGAAGCTTTCTTT. This codes for CASSWVNTEAFF. V and J are TRBV7-6 and TRBJ1-1, with unresolved D. This CDR3 has 12 amino acids. Germline V gene data show CDR1 as SGHVS and CDR2 as FNYEAQ. V was clipped by 4 bases and J by 0 bases, with 3 bases between them.

V is TRBV5-4 and J is TRBJ2-7; no firm D call. The CDR3 has 14 residues. V was pared by 5 bases and J by 6 bases, with 18 bases between. The germline CDR1 and CDR2 sequences are SGHNT and YYREEE (reference sequence). The CDR3 nucleotides are TGTGCCAGCAGGTCGTCGGAGAATTTGGGCGAGCAGTACTTC. Its translation is CASRSSENLGEQYF.

This clone has a single count. This chain connects TRBV5-4 to TRBJ2-3; 12 bases are shared with TRBD1. The J segment lost 6 bases and the V segment lost 5 bases, leaving 4 bases of the junction unmatched. The CDR3 runs 14 residues. In germline, CDR1 is SGHNT, CDR2 YYREEE (reference sequence). The DNA for the CDR3 is TGTGCCAGCAGTTCGGGGACAGGGGGCGATACGCAGTATTTT. Its translation: CASSSGTGGDTQYF.